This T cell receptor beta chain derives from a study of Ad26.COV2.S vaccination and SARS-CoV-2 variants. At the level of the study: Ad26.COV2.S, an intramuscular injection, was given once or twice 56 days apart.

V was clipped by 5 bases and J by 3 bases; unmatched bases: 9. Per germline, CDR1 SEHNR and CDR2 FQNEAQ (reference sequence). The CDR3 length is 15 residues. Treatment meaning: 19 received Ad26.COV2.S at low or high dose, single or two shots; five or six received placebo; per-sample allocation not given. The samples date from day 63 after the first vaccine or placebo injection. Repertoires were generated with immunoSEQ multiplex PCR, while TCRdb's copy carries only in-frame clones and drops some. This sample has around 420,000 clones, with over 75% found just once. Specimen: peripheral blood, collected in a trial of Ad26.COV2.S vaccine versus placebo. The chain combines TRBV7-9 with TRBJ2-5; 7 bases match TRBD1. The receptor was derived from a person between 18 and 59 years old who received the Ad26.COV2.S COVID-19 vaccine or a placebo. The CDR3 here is CASSPRQGPEETQYF. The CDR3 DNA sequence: TGTGCCAGCAGCCCACGACAGGGACCCGAAGAGACCCAGTACTTC.